The T cell receptor (beta chain) described here comes from a study of cytomegalovirus exposure and HLA in healthy donors (dated by TCRdb to about 2017). Regarding the study in general: An earlier analysis of some 600 of the donors reported roughly 300 Gb of sequence data and 117 million unique TCR beta sequences obtained from around 170 million T cells. An early release that covered around 590 HLA-typed donors contained about 300 gigabases of sequencing data and about 84 million unique TCR sequences. The genetic ancestry cluster associated with self-reported Caucasian donors included roughly 84% of the 350 to 500 genotyped donors. The study was designed to test whether signatures of past pathogen exposure could be identified by cataloging public T cell receptors. The T cell repertoires of 666 subjects were profiled by immunosequencing and related to cytomegalovirus serostatus. Along with the approximately 700-subject first cohort, a separate validation cohort of over a hundred different subjects was used. To predict cytomegalovirus infection status, the study combined high-throughput TCR immunosequencing, statistical association of individual TCRs with disease status, and machine learning. A later analysis re-analyzed previously published TCR beta repertoires from about 600 donors and added high-resolution HLA genotyping to study TCR occurrence patterns. Rather than using new phenotypic data, the later analysis identified candidate immune exposures from TCR beta sequences and from how often those sequences occurred across donors. An earlier analysis of around 580 of the donors used high-throughput TCR beta sequencing to judge whether each TCR beta V gene segment behaved as functional or pseudogenic. Donor age, sex, ethnicity and CMV serostatus were compiled alongside the repertoire data. Genome-wide SNP genotypes for about 60% of the roughly 670 donors were used in a later genetic analysis, which treated that subset as a discovery cohort. All discovery cohort repertoires had been generated on a single sequencing platform. Class I and class II HLA loci were covered by the typing at four-digit resolution. The number of donors typed differed by locus, with roughly 629-640 for A, B, C, DRB1 and DQB1, 522 for DQA1, about 610 for DPA1, and some 450 for DPB1. Because of strong linkage in the cohort, a few DR-DQ haplotypes were treated as single units for association and clustering. Among about 360 genotyped donors of the cohort, an average of around 240,000 unique TCR beta nucleotide sequences were sequenced per donor, roughly 20% of them non-productive.

The library was produced with the immunoSEQ multiplex PCR assay. For the multiplex PCR, a mixture combining 60 forward primers for TCR Vbeta segments and 13 reverse primers for TCR Jbeta segments was used. The CDR3 region of rearranged TCR beta genes was amplified from genomic DNA with a multiplex PCR assay. On the Illumina HiSeq System, the amplified TCR beta libraries were sequenced as 87-base-pair reads. In the authors' own workflow: A later analysis tallied approximately 87 million unique TCR beta chains across the 650 to 750 repertoires, and around 12 million of those chains were shared by two or more donors. A nearest-neighbor algorithm error-corrected the raw reads and collapsed the reads into unique sequences, merging closely related sequences to remove PCR and sequencing errors. CDR3 sequences were aligned to IMGT reference sequences to assign V, D and J gene segments. For a sequence to be retained, at least a six-nucleotide match to both a V gene segment and a J gene segment was required. A rearrangement was called productive if the CDR3 had no stop codons and remained in frame with V and J, and every other rearrangement was called non-productive. CDR3 was defined according to IMGT convention as the region running from the second conserved V-encoded cysteine to the conserved J-encoded phenylalanine. The earlier analysis of about 610 of the donors excluded any sequence lacking an unambiguous match to a single V gene segment. An earlier analysis of several hundred of the donors called V segments functional above 56.7% productive rearrangements and segregating when the between-donor standard deviation exceeded 5%. A statistical classification framework was built to diagnose cytomegalovirus status from the catalog of TCR beta chain sequences. In a later analysis, TCR nucleotide sequences were compared against IMGT/GENE-DB human TR gene sequences so that V and J genes could be assigned. A later analysis assigned CDR3 sequences and most-parsimonious VDJ recombination scenarios with the TCRdist pipeline. In a later analysis, each TCR beta chain was defined by its CDR3 amino acid sequence together with its V-gene family, and reads lacking a unique V-gene family were excluded. In a later analysis, 450 to 600 highly shared, low-generation-probability nucleotide sequences were removed to address suspected cross-contamination and a sequencing artifact. In a later analysis, a clonal expansion index was calculated for each public chain from normalized within-repertoire ranks of inferred template counts. In a later analysis, generation probabilities were computed using a VDJ recombination model fitted to out-of-frame rearrangements, and the results were checked against IGoR. In a later analysis, hypergeometric tests were used to score TCR-TCR, TCR-HLA and TCR-CMV co-occurrence, with a repertoire-size bias correction applied to TCR pairs. A later analysis estimated false discovery rates by permuting HLA or CMV assignments 20 times. In a later analysis, co-occurring TCRs were grouped using DBSCAN, and TCRdist sequence similarity was added for clustering within HLA-allele-positive subsets. Co-occurrence clustering excluded repertoires with fewer than 30,000 or more than 120,000 public chains, plus five with anomalous nucleotide sharing. In its TCRdb copy, this immuneACCESS table keeps in-frame sequences only and misses some clones. Where compared with another copy, unresolved V genes explain less than half of these, and the others have no known cause. That table gives V, J and clone size, and the DNA gave D and trimming. For this sample there are some 150,000 clones; around 88% appear just once. Approximately 0.85% of the sample comes from the top ten.

The cohort was made up of hundreds of healthy bone marrow donors. At the time of sampling, every cohort member was nominally healthy, though immune exposures that went unrecorded were likely present. The donor was CMV seronegative and belonged to the group of more than 300 seronegative cohort members. Every donor gave a peripheral blood sample, and the peripheral blood mononuclear cells from that sample were used for TCR beta sequencing. The Qiagen DNeasy Blood Extraction Kit was used to extract genomic DNA from the blood cell samples. On the study overall, not on this receptor specifically: In a later genetic analysis, a missense DCLRE1C variant was associated with V-gene and J-gene trimming of TCR beta chains, and the association was replicated in an independent cohort. The study gave a list of about 170 TCR beta chains associated with cytomegalovirus. In a later analysis, the rate of TCR association differed among HLA loci, with DRB1 alleles having the most associated TCRs and HLA-C alleles having the fewest. A later analysis reported that several top co-occurrence clusters appeared linked to parvovirus B19, influenza, CMV and Epstein-Barr virus. Because some donors lacked HLA typing at each locus, the association tests relied only on the typed subset. Some IMGT-functional V segments, including TRBV6-2 and TRBV6-3, could not be distinguished by the 87-base-pair reads and were therefore excluded. Roughly uniform sequencing depth across donors was assumed in presence/absence analyses, although this assumption may not hold. In vitro tests confirmed that a few of the cytomegalovirus-associated TCR beta chains recognize cytomegalovirus antigens. In a later genetic analysis, fewer N-insertions in productive TCRs were reported among donors in an Asian-associated ancestry cluster than the approximately 630-donor mean. The authors suggested that the approach could potentially be generalized to other disease states and immunological phenotypes. Linkage disequilibrium might explain the correlated functional status among segregating V segments, but an unknown experimental factor could not be ruled out. Because counts were too low, about 15 rarely observed V segments, including chromosome 9 orphons, were left out of the earlier analysis of 587 of the donors. This cohort had only TCR beta chains sequenced, and the lack of alpha or paired-chain data limited which features could be detected. The sequencing pipeline was judged likely to have produced a cluster of highly shared sequence variants as a technical artifact. A later analysis found that HLA-associated TCR beta chains were more clonally expanded and had lower generation probabilities than equally common non-associated chains. A later analysis associated 15,000 to 20,000 TCR beta sequences with specific HLA alleles at a false discovery rate of 0.05. Most TCR sequences were observed very rarely across donors, whereas some public TCRs were present in many individuals. Cytomegalovirus status was reported to be diagnosed by the classifier with high specificity and sensitivity in both the original and validation cohorts. A further reported finding was that TCR beta sequences accurately predicted the HLA-A and HLA-B alleles for most subjects in the first cohort. The only immune exposure information available for the cohort was CMV serostatus. An earlier analysis of 450 to 750 of the donors showed that most TCR beta V segments appeared in productive rearrangements either about 87% or about 30% of the time, which broadly matched IMGT annotations. In a later analysis, most CMV-associated TCR beta chains were found to appear HLA-restricted, with HLA associations seemingly driven largely by CMV exposure. When HLA alleles, especially DR and DQ, strongly co-occurred, attributing TCR associations to individual alleles was difficult.

The CDR3 runs 13 amino acids, cysteine and phenylalanine included. The CDR3 DNA has 39 bases and is translated from base 1. Based on the germline V gene, the CDR1 and CDR2 sequences are SGHAT and FQNNGV. V is reduced by 5 bases and J by 6 bases, leaving a spacing of 12 bases between them. This clone has a single count. The target of this receptor is not known. Per-base quality was not reported, and no clone a single base away is much larger than it. The V gene is TRBV11-2 and the J gene is TRBJ2-3; a tentative D call is TRBD2 (5 bases match). The sequenced sample consisted of PBMCs. This clonotype originated in a woman in her twenties or thirties in good health and CMV-seronegative. The nucleotide sequence is TGTGCCAGCAGCAAACGACTAACCGATACGCAGTATTTT. This encodes CASSKRLTDTQYF. Supplemented by the reference TRBV11-2 and TRBJ2-3 proteins around the CDR3, the complete variable domain is EAGVAQSPRYKIIEKRQSVAFWCNPISGHATLYWYQQILGQGPKLLIQFQNNGVVDDSQLPKDRFSAERLKGVDSTLKIQPAKLEDSAVYLCASSKRLTDTQYFGPGTRLTVL.